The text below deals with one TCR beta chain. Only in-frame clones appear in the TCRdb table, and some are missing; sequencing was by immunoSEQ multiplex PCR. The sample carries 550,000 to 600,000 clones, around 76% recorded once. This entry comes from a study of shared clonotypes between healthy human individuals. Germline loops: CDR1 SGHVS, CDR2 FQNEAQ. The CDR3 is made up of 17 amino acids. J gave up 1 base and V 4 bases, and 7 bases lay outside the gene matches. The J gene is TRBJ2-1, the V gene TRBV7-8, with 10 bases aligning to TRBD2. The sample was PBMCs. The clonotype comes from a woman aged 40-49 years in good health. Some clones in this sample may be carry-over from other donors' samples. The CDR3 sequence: CASSSTSGIKSYNEQFF. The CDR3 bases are TGTGCCAGCAGCTCAACTAGCGGGATTAAGTCCTACAATGAGCAGTTCTTC.